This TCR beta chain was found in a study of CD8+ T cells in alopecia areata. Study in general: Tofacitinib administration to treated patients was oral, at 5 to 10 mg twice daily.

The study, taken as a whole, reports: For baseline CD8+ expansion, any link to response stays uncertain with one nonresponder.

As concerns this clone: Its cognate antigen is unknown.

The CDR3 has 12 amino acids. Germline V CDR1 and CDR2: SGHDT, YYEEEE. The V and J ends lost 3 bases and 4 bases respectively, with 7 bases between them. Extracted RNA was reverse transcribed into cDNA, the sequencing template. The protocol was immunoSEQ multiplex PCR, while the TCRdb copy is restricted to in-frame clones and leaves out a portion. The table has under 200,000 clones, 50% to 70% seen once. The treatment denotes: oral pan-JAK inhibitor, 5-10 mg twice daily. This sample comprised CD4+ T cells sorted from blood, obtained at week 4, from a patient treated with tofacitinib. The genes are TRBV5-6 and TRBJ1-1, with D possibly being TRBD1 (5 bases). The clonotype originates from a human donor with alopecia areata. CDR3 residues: CASSSRGTEAFF. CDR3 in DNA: TGTGCCAGCAGCTCAAGGGGCACTGAAGCTTTCTTT.